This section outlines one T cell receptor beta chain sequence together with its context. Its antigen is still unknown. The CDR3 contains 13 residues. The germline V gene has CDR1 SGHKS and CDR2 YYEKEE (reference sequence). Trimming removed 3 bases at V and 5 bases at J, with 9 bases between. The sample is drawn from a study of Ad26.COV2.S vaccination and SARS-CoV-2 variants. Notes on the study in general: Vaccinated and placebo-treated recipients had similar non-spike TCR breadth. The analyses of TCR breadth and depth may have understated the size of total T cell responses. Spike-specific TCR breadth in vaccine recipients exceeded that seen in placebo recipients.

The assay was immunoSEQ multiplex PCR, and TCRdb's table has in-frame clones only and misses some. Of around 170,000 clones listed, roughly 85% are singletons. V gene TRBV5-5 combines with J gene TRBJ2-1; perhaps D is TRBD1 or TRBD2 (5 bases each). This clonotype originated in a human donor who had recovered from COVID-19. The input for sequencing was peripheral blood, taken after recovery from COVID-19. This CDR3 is CASSWDVNNEQFF. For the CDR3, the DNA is TGTGCCAGCAGCTGGGACGTCAACAATGAGCAGTTCTTC.